This T cell receptor (beta chain) was identified in a study of blood T cells in healthy people across ages. The germline V gene encodes CDR1 SEHNR and CDR2 FQNEAQ (reference sequence). V lost 5 bases, J lost 1 base, and 11 bases stayed unmatched. This CDR3 has 19 amino acids. A sample-barcoded 5' primer and a J-beta primer mix were used in a second PCR of about 7 to 11 cycles. MiXCR, applied by TCRdb to the 5' RACE reads, yields one record per CDR3 protein. Here the sample spans around 650,000 distinct CDR3 sequences, about 30% being singletons. This clonotype was found many times. This clonotype was obtained from a woman older than 75 in good health. The sample was blood. V and J are TRBV7-9 and TRBJ2-6; 10 bases fit TRBD1. Written as DNA, the CDR3 is TGTGCCAGCAGCCGAACAATGACAGGGGGCGCATCTGGGGCCAACGTCCTGACTTTC. Translated, it gives CASSRTMTGGASGANVLTF.